This TCR beta chain emerged from a study of siplizumab effects on memory and regulatory T cells. V was clipped by 0 bases and J by 1 base, with 17 bases between them. CDR1 and CDR2 from the germline V gene are LNHNV and YYDKDF (reference sequence). The CDR3 is 18 residues long. Per sample, some 10^5 TCR templates underwent assay. TCRdb's copy holds only in-frame clones and misses some; the assay was immunoSEQ multiplex PCR. This table has some 120,000 clones, less than 95% appearing once. This clone appeared a few times. The clonotype comes from a human donor in good health. The chain recombines TRBV15 with TRBJ2-3, with D possibly called TRBD1 or TRBD2 (6 bases each). Material: non-Treg CD4+ T cells sorted from blood. CDR3 protein: CATSRDKPGAGRTDTQYF. For the CDR3, the DNA is TGTGCCACCAGCAGAGATAAGCCGGGGGCGGGACGCACAGATACGCAGTATTTT.